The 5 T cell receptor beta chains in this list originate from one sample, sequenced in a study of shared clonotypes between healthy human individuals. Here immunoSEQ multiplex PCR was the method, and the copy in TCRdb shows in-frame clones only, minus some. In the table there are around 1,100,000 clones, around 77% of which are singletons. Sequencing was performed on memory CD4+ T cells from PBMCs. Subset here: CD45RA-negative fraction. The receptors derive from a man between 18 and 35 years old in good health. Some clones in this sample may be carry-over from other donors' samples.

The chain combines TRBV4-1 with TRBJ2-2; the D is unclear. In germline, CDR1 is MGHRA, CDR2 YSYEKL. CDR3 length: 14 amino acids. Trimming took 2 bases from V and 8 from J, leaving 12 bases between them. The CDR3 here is CASSQFSVSGELFF. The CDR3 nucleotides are TGCGCCAGCAGCCAATTTTCGGTGTCGGGGGAGCTGTTTTTT.

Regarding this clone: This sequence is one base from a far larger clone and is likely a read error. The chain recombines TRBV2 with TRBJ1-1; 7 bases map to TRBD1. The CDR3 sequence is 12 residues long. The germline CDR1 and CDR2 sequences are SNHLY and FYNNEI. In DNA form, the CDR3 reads TGTGCAGCCGGGAGGGGGCACACTGAAGCTTTCTTT. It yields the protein CAAGRGHTEAFF.

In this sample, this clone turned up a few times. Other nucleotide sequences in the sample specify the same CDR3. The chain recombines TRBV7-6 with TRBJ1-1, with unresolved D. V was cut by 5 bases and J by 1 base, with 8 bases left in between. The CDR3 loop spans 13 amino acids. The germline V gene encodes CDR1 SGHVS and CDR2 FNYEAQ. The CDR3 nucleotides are TGTGCCAGCAGCCCTAAAGCGAACACTGAAGCTTTCTTT. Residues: CASSPKANTEAFF.

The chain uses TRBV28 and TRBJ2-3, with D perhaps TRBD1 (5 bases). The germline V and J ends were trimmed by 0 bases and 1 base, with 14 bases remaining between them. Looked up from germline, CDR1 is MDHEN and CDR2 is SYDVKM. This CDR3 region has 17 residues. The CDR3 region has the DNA TGTGCCAGCAGTTTATGGGGCCGGCAGGGCGGCACAGATACGCAGTATTTT. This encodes CASSLWGRQGGTDTQYF.

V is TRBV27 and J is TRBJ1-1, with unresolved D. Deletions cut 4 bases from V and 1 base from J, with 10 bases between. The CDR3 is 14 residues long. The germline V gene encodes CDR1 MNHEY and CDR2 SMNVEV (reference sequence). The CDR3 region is CASSSDIWNTEAFF. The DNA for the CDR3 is TGTGCCAGCAGTTCTGACATATGGAACACTGAAGCTTTCTTT.